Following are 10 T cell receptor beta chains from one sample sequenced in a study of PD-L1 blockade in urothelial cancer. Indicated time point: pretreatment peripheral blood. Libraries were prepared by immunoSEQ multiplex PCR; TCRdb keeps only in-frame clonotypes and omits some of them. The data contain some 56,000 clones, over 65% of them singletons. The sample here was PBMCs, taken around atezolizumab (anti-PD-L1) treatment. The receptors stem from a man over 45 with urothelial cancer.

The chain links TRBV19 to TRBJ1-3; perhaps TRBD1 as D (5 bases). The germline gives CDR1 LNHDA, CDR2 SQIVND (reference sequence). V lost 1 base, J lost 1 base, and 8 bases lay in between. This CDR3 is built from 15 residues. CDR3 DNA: TGTGCCAGTAGTATAGGAGGGACTTCTGGAAACACCATATATTTT. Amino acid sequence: CASSIGGTSGNTIYF.

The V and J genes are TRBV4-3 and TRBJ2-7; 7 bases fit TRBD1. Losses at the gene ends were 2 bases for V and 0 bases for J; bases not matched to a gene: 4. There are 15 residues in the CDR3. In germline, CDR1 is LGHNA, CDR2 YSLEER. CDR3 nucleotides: TGCGCCAGCAGCCAAAACCGGGACAGCTCCTACGAGCAGTACTTC. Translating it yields CASSQNRDSSYEQYF.

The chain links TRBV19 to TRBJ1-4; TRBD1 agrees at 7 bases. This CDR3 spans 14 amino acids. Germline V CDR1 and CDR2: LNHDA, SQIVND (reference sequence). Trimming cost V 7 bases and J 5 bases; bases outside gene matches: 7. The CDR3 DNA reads TGTGCCAGTACCATCCAACAGGGGAATGAAAAACTGTTTTTT. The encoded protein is CASTIQQGNEKLFF.

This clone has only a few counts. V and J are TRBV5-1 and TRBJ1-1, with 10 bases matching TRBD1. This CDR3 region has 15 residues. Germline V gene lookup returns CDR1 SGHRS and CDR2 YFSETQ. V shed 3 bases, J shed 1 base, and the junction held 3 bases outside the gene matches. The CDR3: CASSSRTGGNTEAFF. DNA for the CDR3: TGCGCCAGCAGCTCACGGACAGGGGGGAACACTGAAGCTTTCTTT.

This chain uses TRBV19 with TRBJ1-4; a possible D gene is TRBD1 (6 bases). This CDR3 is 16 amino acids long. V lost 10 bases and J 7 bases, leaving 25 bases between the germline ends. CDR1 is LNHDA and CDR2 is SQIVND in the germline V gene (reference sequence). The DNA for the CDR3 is TGTGCCACTTCCCTCCCTTCCGGGGGGGCCGTTGAAAAACTGTTTTTT. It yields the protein CATSLPSGGAVEKLFF. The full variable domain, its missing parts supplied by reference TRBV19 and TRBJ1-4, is DGGITQSPKYLFRKEGQNVTLSCEQNLNHDAMYWYRQDPGQGLRLIYYSQIVNDFQKGDIAEGYSVSREKKESFPLTVTSAQKNPTAFYLCATSLPSGGAVEKLFFGSGTQLSVL.

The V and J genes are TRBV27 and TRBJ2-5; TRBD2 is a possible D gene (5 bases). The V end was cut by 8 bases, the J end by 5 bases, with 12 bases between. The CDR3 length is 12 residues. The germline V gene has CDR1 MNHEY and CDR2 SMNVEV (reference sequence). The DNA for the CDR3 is TGTGCCAGCGGCTCTAGGAGGGAGACCCAGTACTTC. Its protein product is CASGSRRETQYF.

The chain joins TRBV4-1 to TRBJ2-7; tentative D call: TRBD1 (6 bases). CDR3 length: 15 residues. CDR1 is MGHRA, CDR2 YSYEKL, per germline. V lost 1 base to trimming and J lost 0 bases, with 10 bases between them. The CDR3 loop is CASSQGGQFSYEQYF. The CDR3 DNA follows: TGCGCCAGCAGCCAAGGTGGACAGTTCTCCTACGAGCAGTACTTC.

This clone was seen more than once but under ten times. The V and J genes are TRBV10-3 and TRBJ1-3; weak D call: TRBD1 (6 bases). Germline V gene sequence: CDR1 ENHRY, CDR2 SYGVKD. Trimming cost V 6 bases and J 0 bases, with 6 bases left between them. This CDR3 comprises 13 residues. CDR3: CAIRDSSGNTIYF. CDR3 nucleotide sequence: TGTGCCATCAGGGACAGCTCTGGAAACACCATATATTTT.

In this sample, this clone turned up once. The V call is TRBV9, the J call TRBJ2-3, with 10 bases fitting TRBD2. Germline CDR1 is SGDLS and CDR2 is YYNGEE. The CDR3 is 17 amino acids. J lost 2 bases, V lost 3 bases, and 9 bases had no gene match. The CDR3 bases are TGTGCCAGCAGCGAAAGCCCCACTAGCGGGGACACAGATACGCAGTATTTT. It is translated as CASSESPTSGDTDTQYF. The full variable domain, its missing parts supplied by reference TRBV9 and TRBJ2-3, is DSGVTQTPKHLITATGQRVTLRCSPRSGDLSVYWYQQSLDQGLQFLIQYYNGEERAKGNILERFSAQQFPDLHSELNLSSLELGDSALYFCASSESPTSGDTDTQYFGPGTRLTVL.

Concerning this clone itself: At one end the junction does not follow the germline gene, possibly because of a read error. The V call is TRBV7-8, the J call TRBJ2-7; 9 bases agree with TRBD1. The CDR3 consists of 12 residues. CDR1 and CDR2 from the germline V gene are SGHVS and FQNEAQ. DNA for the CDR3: TGTGCCAGCAGCTTAGGGAAGGGACAGGGCCACTTC. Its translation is CASSLGKGQGHF.